This T cell receptor beta chain comes out of a study of blood T cell repertoires in COVID-19. Background on the study: Both acute and convalescent COVID-19 samples were obtained from the United States, Italy and Spain. PBMCs, B-cell-depleted T cells, or T cells were the source of the cDNA or gDNA that made up the material.

As originally analysed: Amplified reference gene primers provided the basis for estimating nucleated cell counts. Only in-frame clones appear in the TCRdb table, and some are missing; sequencing was by immunoSEQ multiplex PCR. The V and J calls and clone size are taken from that table; D and trimming were inferred from the DNA. This sample has 63,000 or so clones; 65% to 85% occur once, and the top ten carry more than 40%. Germline CDR1 SGHDT, CDR2 YYEEEE. This CDR3 region has 17 residues. V shed 4 bases, J shed 1 base, and the junction held 4 bases outside the gene matches. The sequence derives from a human donor in a cohort sampled during active COVID-19. This chain connects TRBV5-6 to TRBJ2-2; 13 positions match TRBD2. Sequencing was carried out using peripheral blood. The CDR3 is CASSLGLAGLNTGELFF. For the CDR3, the DNA is TGTGCCAGCAGCCTGGGACTAGCGGGGTTGAACACCGGGGAGCTGTTTTTT.